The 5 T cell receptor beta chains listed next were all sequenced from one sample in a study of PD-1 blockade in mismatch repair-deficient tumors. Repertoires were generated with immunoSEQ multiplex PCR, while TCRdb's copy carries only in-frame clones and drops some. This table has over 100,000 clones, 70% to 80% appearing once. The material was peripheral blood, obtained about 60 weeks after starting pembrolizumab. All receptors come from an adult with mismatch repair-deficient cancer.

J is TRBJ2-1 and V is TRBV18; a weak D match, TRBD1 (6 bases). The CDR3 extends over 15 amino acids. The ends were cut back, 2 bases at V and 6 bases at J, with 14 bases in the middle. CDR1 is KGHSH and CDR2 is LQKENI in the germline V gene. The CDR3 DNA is TGTGCCAGCTCACCAACGACAGGTTCGCTCAATGAGCAGTTCTTC. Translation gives CASSPTTGSLNEQFF.

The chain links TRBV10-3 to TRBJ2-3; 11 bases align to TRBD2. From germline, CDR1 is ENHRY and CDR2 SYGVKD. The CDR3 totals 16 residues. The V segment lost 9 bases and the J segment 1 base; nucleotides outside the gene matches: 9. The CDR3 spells CAISWRLAGRTDTQYF. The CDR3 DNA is TGTGCCATTTCATGGCGACTAGCGGGACGCACAGATACGCAGTATTTT.

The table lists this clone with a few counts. CDR3 residues: CASSARAEADTQYF. The CDR3 DNA follows: TGTGCCAGTAGTGCGAGGGCAGAGGCAGATACGCAGTATTTT. V is TRBV19 and J is TRBJ2-3; D may be TRBD2 (5 bases). The V end lost 5 bases, the J end lost 4 bases, and 13 bases lay between the germline ends. The CDR3 covers 14 residues. Germline V CDR1 and CDR2: LNHDA, SQIVND (reference sequence).

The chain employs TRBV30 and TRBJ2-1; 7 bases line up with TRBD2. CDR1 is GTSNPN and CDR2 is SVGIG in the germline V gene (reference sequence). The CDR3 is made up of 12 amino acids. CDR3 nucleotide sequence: TGTGCGAGGGAGGGTGGGAGAGATGAGCAGTTCTTC. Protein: CAREGGRDEQFF. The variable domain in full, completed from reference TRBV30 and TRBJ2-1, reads SQTIHQWPATLVQPVGSPLSLECTVEGTSNPNLYWYRQAAGRGLQLLFYSVGIGQISSEVPQNLSASRPQDRQFILSSKKLLLSDSGFYLCAREGGRDEQFFGPGTRLTVL.

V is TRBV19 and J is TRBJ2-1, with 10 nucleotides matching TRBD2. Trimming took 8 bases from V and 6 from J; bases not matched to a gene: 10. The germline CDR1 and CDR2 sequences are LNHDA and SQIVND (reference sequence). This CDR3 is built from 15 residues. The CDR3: CASVAGLAVSNEQFF. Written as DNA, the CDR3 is TGTGCCAGTGTGGCCGGACTAGCGGTGTCCAATGAGCAGTTCTTC.